This T cell receptor (beta chain) was sequenced in a study of cytomegalovirus exposure and HLA in healthy donors. The wider study: An earlier analysis identified 110 million or so unique TCR beta sequences in about 200 million T cells.

Germline V gives CDR1 MNHNY, CDR2 SVGAGI (reference sequence). CDR3 length: 16 amino acids. V was pared by 6 bases and J by 4 bases, with 10 bases of the junction left unmatched. Every donor was a healthy person donating bone marrow. The PCR made use of 60 Vbeta and 13 Jbeta primers. Libraries were prepared by immunoSEQ multiplex PCR; TCRdb keeps only in-frame clonotypes and omits some of them. The sample has some 120,000 clones; roughly 74% are singletons. Overall study findings and caveats: A further, later analysis showed that HLA-associated TCR beta chains (compared with equally common others) were more clonally expanded.

This clone was observed once. What it binds is unknown. The chain has TRBV6-6 and TRBJ2-1; TRBD2 matches 9 bases. Input material: PBMCs. This TCR came from a middle-aged man in good health and CMV-seropositive. This chain's CDR3 is CASRQVAGGPYNEQFF. In DNA form, the CDR3 reads TGTGCCAGCAGACAAGTGGCGGGAGGGCCGTACAATGAGCAGTTCTTC.